This T cell receptor (beta chain) is from a study of blood T cell repertoires in COVID-19. Per germline, CDR1 LGHDT and CDR2 YNNKEL (reference sequence). V gave up 2 bases and J gave up 1 base, with 9 bases separating them. The CDR3 extends over 15 amino acids. Repertoires were generated with immunoSEQ multiplex PCR, while TCRdb's copy carries only in-frame clones and drops some. Of approximately 280,000 clones in the sample, 89% are singletons; the top ten hold 1.9%. The chain recombines TRBV3-1 (or the pseudogene TRBV3-2) with TRBJ1-5, with D unclear. This clonotype was obtained from a woman aged 60-70 years who had recovered from COVID-19. The sample was PBMCs or T cells enriched from blood (not recorded which). Here the CDR3 DNA reads TGTGCCAGCAGCCAAAAGGGAGAGAGCAATCAGCCCCAGCATTTT. It yields the protein CASSQKGESNQPQHF.